A single sample gave rise to the 9 T cell receptor beta chains below, sequenced in a study of T-cell memory formation after mild COVID-19. MiXCR, applied by TCRdb to the 5' RACE reads, yields one record per CDR3 protein. The table has under 400,000 distinct CDR3 sequences, 28% seen once. The sequencing input was PBMCs or a T cell subset sorted from them (not recorded which). The receptors originated from an adult woman who had mild COVID-19 (a few samples of this study predate the infection). Cell type and time point are not known.

The V and J genes are TRBV12-3 or TRBV12-4 and TRBJ1-1, with TRBD1 identical over 9 bases. The CDR3 consists of 15 residues. With 1 base clipped from V and 5 bases from J, the junction kept 5 bases outside the gene matches. The CDR3 loop is CASSLGYRGLTEAFF. DNA of the CDR3: TGTGCCAGCAGTTTAGGTTACAGGGGGCTTACTGAAGCTTTCTTT.

V and J are TRBV7-9 and TRBJ2-5; no clear D gene. Trimming shortened V by 3 bases and J by 4 bases, and 21 bases separated the two germline ends. Germline CDR1 SEHNR, CDR2 FQNEAQ (reference sequence). This CDR3 has 17 amino acids. The DNA of the CDR3 is TGTGCCAGCAGCTTTTCGGTGGAAGAGTGGTCTAGAGAGACCCAGTACTTC. It yields the protein CASSFSVEEWSRETQYF.

The chain links TRBV7-6 to TRBJ2-2; no firm D call. Germline CDR1 reads SGHVS; CDR2 reads FNYEAQ. The V gene lost 6 bases and the J gene lost 4 bases, with 6 bases spanning the gap. The CDR3 consists of 12 residues. The CDR3 DNA follows: TGTGCCAGCAGGGTCCTCACCGGGGAGCTGTTTTTT. Encoded protein: CASRVLTGELFF. Complete variable domain (other parts from reference TRBV7-6 and TRBJ2-2): GAGVSQSPRYKVTKRGQDVALRCDPISGHVSLYWYRQALGQGPEFLTYFNYEAQQDKSGLPNDRFSAERPEGSISTLTIQRTEQRDSAMYRCASRVLTGELFFGEGSRLTVL.

Points on this clonotype: Mismatch with germline at one junction end may stem from a read error. V and J are TRBV30 and TRBJ2-1; TRBD2 agrees at 10 bases. This CDR3 is 13 amino acids long. CDR1 and CDR2 (germline): GTSNPN, SVGIG (reference sequence). The CDR3 DNA sequence: TGTGCCTGGGAATATAGCGGGAGGCCCCCAGCGGTCTTC. Translated, it gives CAWEYSGRPPAVF. The full variable domain, rest sourced from reference TRBV30 and TRBJ2-1, is SQTIHQWPATLVQPVGSPLSLECTVEGTSNPNLYWYRQAAGRGLQLLFYSVGIGQISSEVPQNLSASRPQDRQFILSSKKLLLSDSGFYLCAWEYSGRPPAVFGPGTRLTVL.

The chain recombines TRBV5-1 with TRBJ1-2, with a possible D match to TRBD1 (6 bases). The CDR3 contains 13 residues. V dropped 3 bases and J dropped 5 bases, with 11 bases sitting between them. Germline V gives CDR1 SGHRS, CDR2 YFSETQ. The CDR3: CASSYGQSYGYTF. DNA for the CDR3: TGCGCCAGCAGCTACGGACAGTCTTATGGCTACACCTTC.

CDR3 sequence reads: CATSEGQSNEETQYF. The DNA of the CDR3 is TGTGCCACCAGTGAGGGACAGTCGAATGAAGAGACCCAGTACTTC. The chain carries TRBV24-1 and TRBJ2-5; TRBD1 agrees at 7 bases. The length of the CDR3 is 15 residues. Germline lookup yields CDR1 KGHDR and CDR2 SFDVKD. V was pared by 4 bases and J by 3 bases, with 7 bases of the junction left unmatched.

In this sample, this clonotype turned up many times. The CDR3 protein is CSAGQDSYEQYF. The CDR3 DNA is TGCAGTGCTGGACAAGACAGCTACGAGCAGTACTTC. The chain joins TRBV20-1 to TRBJ2-7, with D perhaps matching TRBD1 (5 bases). The CDR3 sequence is 12 residues long. V lost 5 bases and J lost 3, with 11 bases in between. From germline, CDR1 is DFQATT and CDR2 SNEGSKA (reference sequence).

This clonotype was observed a handful of times. The rearrangement links TRBV5-1 to TRBJ2-5, with D perhaps matching TRBD1 (6 bases). The germline CDR1 and CDR2 sequences are SGHRS and YFSETQ. The CDR3 consists of 18 residues. Trimming stripped 5 bases from V and 4 bases from J, with 27 bases between. CDR3 protein: CASRNSLQGVGVGETQYF. The CDR3 nucleotides read TGCGCCAGCAGGAACTCGCTACAGGGAGTAGGTGTCGGAGAGACCCAGTACTTC.

The chain joins TRBV20-1 to TRBJ2-3, with a weak D call TRBD1 (5 bases). This CDR3 spans 11 amino acids. Germline V lookup: CDR1 DFQATT, CDR2 SNEGSKA (reference sequence). The CDR3 spells CSEGVPDTQYF. The CDR3 DNA follows: TGCAGCGAAGGGGTCCCAGATACGCAGTATTTT.